This T cell receptor beta chain was captured in a study of cytotoxic CD8 clonotypes in ibrutinib-treated CLL. Trimming removed 4 bases from V and 7 bases from J, with 12 bases in between. The germline V gene has CDR1 SGHRS and CDR2 YFSETQ. This CDR3 is built from 12 residues. Produced via immunoSEQ multiplex PCR; TCRdb's table is partial and in-frame only. The table has under 300,000 clones, roughly four fifths seen once. This TCR was sampled from a human donor with chronic lymphocytic leukemia. Sequenced here: PBMCs, sampled at disease progression, from a patient treated with ibrutinib. The chain recombines TRBV5-1 with TRBJ2-7, with D tentatively TRBD2 (5 bases). This CDR3 is CASSLLAGEQYF. For the CDR3, the DNA is TGCGCCAGCAGCCTGCTAGCTGGAGAGCAGTACTTC.